The 25 T cell receptor beta chains below were found in one sample sequenced in a study of cytotoxic CD8 clonotypes in ibrutinib-treated CLL. Libraries were prepared by immunoSEQ multiplex PCR; TCRdb keeps only in-frame clonotypes and omits some of them. The table records some 300,000 clones, about 77% of them present only once. The sample here was PBMCs, taken before ibrutinib treatment. Source of these receptors: a human donor with chronic lymphocytic leukemia.

The chain joins TRBV9 to TRBJ1-2; maybe TRBD1 (5 bases). V was shortened by 3 bases and J by 6 bases, with 12 bases between the two germline ends. CDR1 and CDR2 from the germline V gene are SGDLS and YYNGEE. CDR3 length equals 13 residues. The CDR3 DNA reads as TGTGCCAGCAGCGGTCGCGGGGGGAATGGCTACACCTTC. Translating gives CASSGRGGNGYTF. The entire variable domain, with the rest obtained from reference TRBV9 and TRBJ1-2, is as follows: DSGVTQTPKHLITATGQRVTLRCSPRSGDLSVYWYQQSLDQGLQFLIQYYNGEERAKGNILERFSAQQFPDLHSELNLSSLELGDSALYFCASSGRGGNGYTFGSGTRLTVV.

The gene calls are TRBV15 and TRBJ2-1, with 7 bases matching TRBD2. Germline CDR1 reads LNHNV; CDR2 reads YYDKDF (reference sequence). CDR3 length: 14 amino acids. The V segment lost 5 bases and the J segment 7 bases; nucleotides outside the gene matches: 8. The CDR3 DNA reads as TGTGCCACCAGCGTTAGCGGGTTATTAAATGAGCAGTTCTTC. Its protein product is CATSVSGLLNEQFF.

The CDR3 protein is CASSEDRGRGIQYF. In nucleotides, the CDR3 is TGTGCCAGCAGTGAAGACAGGGGGCGCGGGATTCAGTACTTC. The chain employs TRBV2 and TRBJ2-4; 9 bases are shared with TRBD1. This CDR3 contains 14 residues. Germline trimming cut 1 base from V and 10 bases from J; bases unmatched to any gene: 5. Germline CDR1 SNHLY, CDR2 FYNNEI.

The CDR3, as DNA: TGTGCCAGCAGTGAAATTGGAGGGAGGGCCCGCGGGGAGCTGTTTTTT. Protein: CASSEIGGRARGELFF. The chain joins TRBV6-1 to TRBJ2-2, with TRBD2 matching over 7 bases. V dropped 2 bases and J dropped 7; count of bases not matched to a gene: 10. The germline V gene has CDR1 MNHNS and CDR2 SASEGT. This CDR3 has 16 amino acids.

The chain uses TRBV6-1 and TRBJ2-3; D is ambiguous. This CDR3 region has 12 residues. The germline gives CDR1 MNHNS, CDR2 SASEGT. V lost 4 bases, J lost 10 bases, and 12 bases lay in between. The CDR3 here is CASSVLLGPQYF. The CDR3, as DNA: TGTGCCAGCAGTGTCCTTCTAGGGCCGCAGTATTTT.

The V and J genes are TRBV5-4 and TRBJ2-7; 11 bases fit TRBD2. Germline values: CDR1 SGHNT, CDR2 YYREEE (reference sequence). The CDR3 is 14 residues long. The J segment lost 9 bases and the V segment lost 0 bases, leaving 5 bases of the junction unmatched. The CDR3: CASSLVAGGPMQYF. The CDR3 DNA is TGTGCCAGCAGCTTGGTAGCGGGAGGGCCTATGCAGTACTTC.

A single count supports this clone. The CDR3: CASSSGGTEAFF. CDR3 DNA: TGTGCCAGCAGCTCAGGGGGCACTGAAGCTTTCTTT. The chain combines TRBV7-6 with TRBJ1-1, with 7 bases matching TRBD1. This CDR3 is built from 12 residues. CDR1 and CDR2 (germline): SGHVS, FNYEAQ. With 4 bases clipped from V and 4 bases from J, the junction kept 0 bases outside the gene matches.

The V and J genes are TRBV15 and TRBJ1-5; D is undetermined. CDR3 length: 15 amino acids. From germline, CDR1 is LNHNV and CDR2 YYDKDF (reference sequence). Between the trimmed V and J ends, which lost 1 base and 2 bases, there was a span of 9 bases. CDR3 amino acids: CATSRVWGGNQPQHF. CDR3 nucleotide sequence: TGTGCCACCAGCAGAGTATGGGGTGGCAATCAGCCCCAGCATTTT.

V and J are TRBV4-1 and TRBJ2-3; the match to TRBD2 covers 7 bases. The CDR3 sequence is 17 residues long. CDR1 and CDR2 from the germline V gene are MGHRA and YSYEKL. V dropped 4 bases and J dropped 0; count of bases not matched to a gene: 10. The CDR3 protein is CASSLAPTSASTDTQYF. The CDR3 region has the DNA TGCGCCAGCAGCCTCGCCCCTACTAGCGCCAGCACAGATACGCAGTATTTT.

This clone appeared a few times. V is TRBV28 and J is TRBJ1-3, with D unclear. The CDR3 extends over 14 amino acids. CDR1 is MDHEN, CDR2 SYDVKM, per germline. Trimming pared 2 bases from V and 5 bases from J, leaving 10 bases between. The CDR3 loop reads CASSLGGVRNTIYF. CDR3 bases: TGTGCCAGCAGTTTAGGAGGAGTAAGAAACACCATATATTTT. Full variable domain (remainder filled in from reference TRBV28 and TRBJ1-3): DVKVTQSSRYLVKRTGEKVFLECVQDMDHENMFWYRQDPGLGLRLIYFSYDVKMKEKGDIPEGYSVSREKKERFSLILESASTNQTSMYLCASSLGGVRNTIYFGEGSWLTVV.

The chain carries TRBV29-1 and TRBJ1-4; 10 nucleotides agree with TRBD1. With 4 bases clipped from V and 8 bases from J, the junction kept 7 bases outside the gene matches. Germline V gene sequence: CDR1 SQVTM, CDR2 ANQGSEA. The CDR3 length is 14 residues. CDR3 in DNA: TGCAGCGTTGGAGACAGGGGGCAAGAGGAAAAACTGTTTTTT. This gives the protein CSVGDRGQEEKLFF.

The rearrangement joins TRBV2 to TRBJ2-1; D remains unclear. Trimming took 7 bases from V and 4 from J, leaving 14 bases between them. The CDR3 consists of 14 residues. Germline assignment: CDR1 SNHLY and CDR2 FYNNEI. The CDR3 DNA is TGTGCCAGCAAGGTCGCTACGCAGTACAATGAGCAGTTCTTC. Its protein product is CASKVATQYNEQFF. The whole variable domain, remainder taken from reference TRBV2 and TRBJ2-1, is EPEVTQTPSHQVTQMGQEVILRCVPISNHLYFYWYRQILGQKVEFLVSFYNNEISEKSEIFDDQFSVERPDGSNFTLKIRSTKLEDSAMYFCASKVATQYNEQFFGPGTRLTVL.

This clone was picked up one time. The chain is built from TRBV4-3 and TRBJ1-2, with 7 bases identical to TRBD1. Losses at the gene ends were 0 bases for V and 3 bases for J; bases not matched to a gene: 7. Germline values: CDR1 LGHNA, CDR2 YSLEER. This CDR3 comprises 16 residues. The CDR3 is CASSQDGGQHDYGYTF. CDR3 in DNA: TGCGCCAGCAGCCAAGATGGGGGACAGCATGACTATGGCTACACCTTC.

The sample holds a few counts of this clone. The V call is TRBV6-1, the J call TRBJ1-1, with D tentatively TRBD1 (5 bases). There are 13 residues in the CDR3. Germline CDR1 reads MNHNS; CDR2 reads SASEGT. V lost 7 bases and J 1 base, leaving 10 bases between the germline ends. The CDR3 nucleotides are TGTGCCAGCAAAACAGACAGGAACACTGAAGCTTTCTTT. The encoded protein is CASKTDRNTEAFF.

The genes are TRBV4-1 and TRBJ2-5; TRBD2 matches at 12 bases. V was pared by 4 bases and J by 5 bases, with 5 bases of the junction left unmatched. Germline values: CDR1 MGHRA, CDR2 YSYEKL. The CDR3 covers 15 residues. This CDR3 is CASSPRTSGTETQYF. CDR3 coding DNA: TGCGCCAGCAGCCCCCGGACTAGCGGGACGGAGACCCAGTACTTC.

The gene calls are TRBV5-6 and TRBJ2-3, with unresolved D. Germline V gene data show CDR1 as SGHDT and CDR2 as YYEEEE. The CDR3 consists of 15 residues. Trimming left V 0 bases short and J 0 bases short, with 8 bases between. CDR3 in amino acids: CASSLGPRSTDTQYF. The CDR3 nucleotides read TGTGCCAGCAGCTTGGGGCCGCGGAGCACAGATACGCAGTATTTT. The variable domain in full, with the rest retrieved from reference TRBV5-6 and TRBJ2-3, is DAGVTQSPTHLIKTRGQQVTLRCSPKSGHDTVSWYQQALGQGPQFIFQYYEEEERQRGNFPDRFSGHQFPNYSSELNVNALLLGDSALYLCASSLGPRSTDTQYFGPGTRLTVL.

This clone was counted between two and nine times. The chain links TRBV4-1 to TRBJ1-4; 9 nucleotides match TRBD1. Germline CDR1 reads MGHRA; CDR2 reads YSYEKL. Trimming at V came to 4 bases and at J to 10 bases, leaving 10 bases not matched to a gene. The CDR3 length is 15 residues. Here the CDR3 reads CASSRPGQGSGKLFF. The CDR3 nucleotides read TGCGCCAGCAGCCGCCCGGGACAGGGATCTGGAAAACTGTTTTTT.

J is TRBJ1-2 and V is TRBV21-1; the table's D call TRBD1 went unverified against the DNA. TRBV21-1 is described as a pseudogene. The CDR3 totals 13 residues. In DNA, the CDR3 is TGTGCCAGCAGCACGGGGGACAGCGACGGCTACACCTTC. It is translated as CASSTGDSDGYTF.

V and J are TRBV4-2 and TRBJ2-5, with a possible D match to TRBD2 (7 bases). The CDR3 spans 18 residues. Germline V CDR1 and CDR2: LGHNA, YNFKEQ. With 3 bases removed from V and 2 bases from J, the gap between germline ends came to 22 bases. The CDR3 nucleotides read TGTGCCAGCAGCCACCAGGCGGGGGCGATAACCTTACAAGAGACCCAGTACTTC. As protein: CASSHQAGAITLQETQYF.

This clone appeared a few times. This rearrangement joins TRBV4-1 to TRBJ2-4; 8 bases fit TRBD2. Germline V CDR1 and CDR2: MGHRA, YSYEKL. This CDR3 spans 17 amino acids. V trimming: 2 bases; J trimming: 2 bases; junction bases outside the gene matches: 8. The CDR3 here is CASSQPSGGVSKNIQYF. Written as DNA, the CDR3 is TGCGCCAGCAGCCAACCGAGCGGGGGAGTGTCCAAAAACATTCAGTACTTC.

This chain links TRBV7-8 with TRBJ2-7; 10 nucleotides agree with TRBD2. The germline gives CDR1 SGHVS, CDR2 FQNEAQ. The V gene end was trimmed by 0 bases and the J gene end by 1 base; junction bases not matched to a gene: 3. CDR3 size: 16 residues. In DNA, the CDR3 is TGTGCCAGCAGCTTAGCGCGGACTAGCGGATCCTACGAGCAGTACTTC. This encodes CASSLARTSGSYEQYF.

The gene calls are TRBV29-1 and TRBJ1-3; perhaps TRBD1 as D (5 bases). V lost 4 bases and J lost 7, with 11 bases in between. The CDR3 contains 12 residues. Germline values: CDR1 SQVTM, CDR2 ANQGSEA. CDR3 sequence (DNA): TGCAGCGTTGGGGGGAGTTCTAACACCATATATTTT. Protein sequence: CSVGGSSNTIYF.

This clone was observed once. The chain couples TRBV16 to TRBJ2-5, with D hard to call. The CDR3 is 15 amino acids. V was clipped by 2 bases and J by 2 bases, with 12 bases between them. Germline CDR1 and CDR2: KGHSY and FQNENV. The CDR3 sequence: CASSQTWGYQETQYF. The CDR3 DNA follows: TGTGCCAGCAGCCAAACTTGGGGTTATCAAGAGACCCAGTACTTC.

The chain recombines TRBV6-5 with TRBJ1-3, with D unclear. CDR1 MNHEY and CDR2 SVGAGI come from the germline V gene. The V end was cut by 0 bases, the J end by 2 bases, with 11 bases between. CDR3 length: 16 amino acids. CDR3 sequence: CASSYSNPSAGNTIYF. Written as DNA, the CDR3 is TGTGCCAGCAGTTACTCGAATCCGTCCGCTGGAAACACCATATATTTT.

This clone was observed a single time. This rearrangement joins TRBV2 to TRBJ1-5, with TRBD1 matching over 9 bases. The trim removed 4 bases at V and 4 bases at J, leaving 5 bases unmatched. Germline CDR1 reads SNHLY; CDR2 reads FYNNEI. The CDR3 covers 15 residues. The CDR3 loop reads CASSGDRAGNQPQHF. As DNA, the CDR3 is TGTGCCAGCAGTGGGGACAGGGCAGGGAATCAGCCCCAGCATTTT. Using reference TRBV2 and TRBJ1-5 for the parts outside the CDR3, the full variable domain is EPEVTQTPSHQVTQMGQEVILRCVPISNHLYFYWYRQILGQKVEFLVSFYNNEISEKSEIFDDQFSVERPDGSNFTLKIRSTKLEDSAMYFCASSGDRAGNQPQHFGDGTRLSIL.